These 19 T cell receptor beta chains came from one sample sequenced in a study of T cell responses to AZD1222 COVID-19 vaccine. Produced via immunoSEQ multiplex PCR; TCRdb's table is partial and in-frame only. The repertoire consists of 120,000 to 150,000 clones, with roughly 88% occurring once and the leading ten covering roughly 2%. The sample in question was peripheral blood, obtained 28 days after the second AZD1222 dose. The receptors shown here come from an adult who received the AZD1222 COVID-19 vaccine.

The V call is TRBV29-1, the J call TRBJ2-5; no clear D gene. The V and J ends lost 4 bases and 2 bases respectively, with 11 bases between them. Per the germline V gene, CDR1 is SQVTM and CDR2 is ANQGSEA. The CDR3 covers 13 residues. CDR3: CSVVYGKQETQYF. The CDR3 nucleotides are TGCAGCGTTGTGTATGGAAAACAAGAGACCCAGTACTTC.

The V gene is TRBV20-1, the J gene TRBJ1-5; TRBD1 might be the D (6 bases). Germline V lookup: CDR1 DFQATT, CDR2 SNEGSKA (reference sequence). Trimming removed 3 bases at V and 5 bases at J, with 14 bases between. The length of the CDR3 is 14 residues. CDR3 in amino acids: CSASKIGGDQPQHF. Here the CDR3 DNA reads TGCAGTGCTAGTAAGATAGGGGGGGATCAGCCCCAGCATTTT.

The V gene is TRBV19, the J gene TRBJ1-2; 7 bases agree with TRBD1. The CDR3 loop spans 14 amino acids. The germline V gene has CDR1 LNHDA and CDR2 SQIVND (reference sequence). With V trimmed by 5 bases and J by 1 base, 4 bases remained unmatched. CDR3 nucleotide sequence: TGTGCCAGTAGTGTGGACAGGCTTAACTATGGCTACACCTTC. Translated, it gives CASSVDRLNYGYTF.

This rearrangement joins TRBV19 to TRBJ1-2; 7 positions match TRBD1. Trimming cost V 5 bases and J 4 bases; bases outside gene matches: 7. The CDR3 loop spans 14 amino acids. The V gene's germline CDR1 is LNHDA and CDR2 SQIVND (reference sequence). The CDR3 coding sequence is TGTGCCAGTAGTCGACAGGGATTTGGCTATGGCTACACCTTC. It translates to CASSRQGFGYGYTF.

This rearrangement joins TRBV3-1 (or the pseudogene TRBV3-2) to TRBJ2-1; possible D gene TRBD1, 5 bases. Looked up from germline, CDR1 is LGHDT and CDR2 is YNNKEL (reference sequence). The CDR3 covers 15 residues. The V end lost 0 bases, the J end lost 3 bases, and 9 bases lay between the germline ends. CDR3 bases: TGTGCCAGCAGCCAAGATGCCAGGGTCTACAATGAGCAGTTCTTC. This gives the protein CASSQDARVYNEQFF.

This sequence joins TRBV25-1 and TRBJ2-3, with 9 bases aligning to TRBD2. There are 14 residues in the CDR3. Germline CDR1 and CDR2: MGHDK and SYGVNS. The trim removed 2 bases at V and 10 bases at J, leaving 7 bases unmatched. This CDR3 is CASSEVGTSWAQYF. The CDR3 DNA is TGTGCCAGCAGTGAAGTCGGGACTAGCTGGGCGCAGTATTTT.

This chain links TRBV24-1 with TRBJ1-4; D is uncertain. Trimming took 12 bases from V and 8 from J, leaving 24 bases between them. This CDR3 has 15 amino acids. Per the germline V gene, CDR1 is KGHDR and CDR2 is SFDVKD. CDR3 sequence: CAREGRPRSSEKLFF. CDR3 DNA sequence: TGTGCCCGCGAGGGAAGGCCACGGTCCAGCGAAAAACTGTTTTTT.

The chain joins TRBV9 to TRBJ2-1, with 8 nucleotides matching TRBD1. Trimming cost V 4 bases and J 0 bases; bases outside gene matches: 3. Germline values: CDR1 SGDLS, CDR2 YYNGEE. The CDR3 loop spans 15 amino acids. The CDR3 region has the DNA TGTGCCAGCAGCTCGACAGGGGACTCCTACAATGAGCAGTTCTTC. It translates to CASSSTGDSYNEQFF.

In its sample, this clone was seen once. This sequence joins TRBV3-1 (or the pseudogene TRBV3-2) and TRBJ2-7, with a possible D match to TRBD2 (6 bases). The V gene lost 4 bases and the J gene lost 2 bases, with 15 bases spanning the gap. The CDR3 has 15 residues. CDR1 is LGHDT and CDR2 is YNNKEL in the germline V gene (reference sequence). The CDR3 sequence: CASSPRPAGPYEQYF. CDR3 coding DNA: TGTGCCAGCAGCCCTCGCCCGGCGGGACCCTACGAGCAGTACTTC.

This rearrangement joins TRBV2 to TRBJ1-4; a weak D match, TRBD1 (5 bases). Germline loops: CDR1 SNHLY, CDR2 FYNNEI. V lost 6 bases and J lost 10, with 18 bases in between. The CDR3 is made up of 14 amino acids. CDR3 region: CASRVRDGAGKLFF. For the CDR3, the DNA is TGTGCCAGCAGGGTCCGGGACGGGGCCGGAAAACTGTTTTTT.

J is TRBJ1-1 and V is TRBV29-1; 8 nucleotides match TRBD1. V lost 4 bases, J lost 11 bases, and 9 bases stayed unmatched. Per the germline V gene, CDR1 is SQVTM and CDR2 is ANQGSEA. The CDR3 loop spans 12 amino acids. CDR3 region: CSVGGQGFGAFF. For the CDR3, the DNA is TGCAGCGTTGGCGGACAGGGATTTGGGGCTTTCTTT.

V and J are TRBV18 and TRBJ2-7; D not resolved. Germline assignment: CDR1 KGHSH and CDR2 LQKENI. The germline V and J ends were trimmed by 0 bases and 7 bases, with 13 bases remaining between them. The CDR3 consists of 14 residues. The CDR3 bases are TGTGCCAGCTCACCACCAAGGACCCCTGGGGAGCAGTACTTC. Translation: CASSPPRTPGEQYF.

This clone was picked up a small number of times. The chain employs TRBV15 and TRBJ1-5; TRBD1 is a possible D gene (5 bases). Per the germline V gene, CDR1 is LNHNV and CDR2 is YYDKDF (reference sequence). The CDR3 has 14 residues. Trimming took off 5 bases at V and 1 base at J, with 9 bases between the two ends. As DNA, the CDR3 is TGTGCCACCAGCCTGGGGGGAAGCAATCAGCCCCAGCATTTT. Protein product: CATSLGGSNQPQHF.

This clone showed up many times. The rearrangement joins TRBV27 to TRBJ1-6; D gene uncertain. The germline V gene has CDR1 MNHEY and CDR2 SMNVEV (reference sequence). Trimming stripped 5 bases from V and 7 bases from J, with 12 bases between. The CDR3 length is 14 residues. For the CDR3, the DNA is TGTGCCAGCAGTACCCCGGGGTGGAATTCACCCCTCCACTTT. It is translated as CASSTPGWNSPLHF.

This clone appeared a single time. The chain has TRBV6-1 and TRBJ2-7, with a possible D match to TRBD1 (6 bases). Germline V lookup: CDR1 MNHNS, CDR2 SASEGT. The V end lost 2 bases, the J end lost 6 bases, and 14 bases lay between the germline ends. The length of the CDR3 is 14 residues. Here the CDR3 reads CASSESIRGGEQYF. The CDR3 DNA reads as TGTGCCAGCAGTGAATCGATCAGGGGTGGCGAGCAGTACTTC.

The chain combines TRBV5-4 with TRBJ1-2; D gene uncertain. Germline V gives CDR1 SGHNT, CDR2 YYREEE (reference sequence). Between the trimmed V and J ends, which lost 1 base and 8 bases, there was a span of 9 bases. The CDR3 loop spans 12 amino acids. The CDR3, as DNA: TGTGCCAGCAGCTTGTACCAGGTCGGCTACACCTTC. Its protein product is CASSLYQVGYTF.

This chain uses TRBV12-3 or TRBV12-4 with TRBJ1-2; the D is unclear. This CDR3 spans 13 amino acids. Trimming cost V 6 bases and J 1 base, with 9 bases left between them. The CDR3 spells CASSPELNYGYTF. In DNA form, the CDR3 reads TGTGCCAGCAGCCCTGAACTTAACTATGGCTACACCTTC.

The chain joins TRBV4-1 to TRBJ1-4, with a weak D call TRBD1 (6 bases). The CDR3 loop spans 14 amino acids. Trimming took off 2 bases at V and 4 bases at J, with 8 bases between the two ends. Germline CDR1 MGHRA, CDR2 YSYEKL. Here the CDR3 reads CASSQRTVNEKLFF. DNA for the CDR3: TGCGCCAGCAGCCAAAGGACAGTTAATGAAAAACTGTTTTTT.

CDR3 in amino acids: CSVQTGDNQETQYF. In nucleotides, the CDR3 is TGCAGCGTACAGACAGGGGATAACCAAGAGACCCAGTACTTC. V and J are TRBV29-1 and TRBJ2-5; 8 bases line up with TRBD1. CDR1 is SQVTM and CDR2 is ANQGSEA in the germline V gene. Trimming took 6 bases from V and 0 from J; bases not matched to a gene: 6. This CDR3 region has 14 residues.